The T cell receptor beta chain under discussion was sequenced for a study of blood T cell repertoires in COVID-19. Study summary: Samples came from the United States, Italy and Spain, spanning acute and convalescent COVID-19.

This CDR3 comprises 17 residues. V trimming: 4 bases; J trimming: 1 base; junction bases outside the gene matches: 6. Germline assignment: CDR1 KGHSH and CDR2 LQKENI. As handled by the study authors: Amplification of reference gene primers was used by the study to estimate nucleated cell counts. Clones were sequenced by immunoSEQ multiplex PCR, and TCRdb holds only the in-frame ones, with some missing. V, J and clone size are taken as reported in that table, and D and trimming were inferred from the DNA itself. The table records around 270,000 clones, 80% to 90% of them present only once. The V call is TRBV18, the J call TRBJ2-1; 11 nucleotides align to TRBD1. The specimen sequenced was PBMCs or T cells enriched from blood (not recorded which). The TCR sequence derives from a woman in her twenties or thirties who had recovered from COVID-19. The CDR3 nucleotides are TGTGCCAGCTCACGACGGACAGGGGGCAGTTCCTACAATGAGCAGTTCTTC. Protein: CASSRRTGGSSYNEQFF.